What follows are 9 T cell receptor beta chains derived from one specimen sequenced in a study of blood T cells in healthy people across ages (dated by TCRdb to 2015 to 2017). The library was obtained by 5' RACE. For sequencing, an Illumina HiSeq 2500 was employed. A second PCR of about 6 to 11 cycles was run with a J-beta primer mix and a sample-barcoded 5' primer. The public sequencing data were trimmed at Q25 with fastp and processed into clonotypes with MiXCR by TCRdb, which kept only in-frame beta chains. Each CDR3 protein gets just one entry, which takes the most common genes and DNA from the rows behind it. The sample table shows about 510,000 distinct CDR3 sequences, and roughly a quarter are seen once. Approximately 3.6% of the sample belongs to the ten largest clones. The sample was also reused in another study, on T cells of mothers and their children.

Sequencing input: blood. These receptors were taken from a boy aged 2 to 10 in good health.

CDR3 loop: CAWSVQGVEQYF. The CDR3 bases are TGTGCCTGGAGTGTACAAGGGGTGGAGCAGTACTTC. The V and J genes are TRBV30 and TRBJ2-7; tentative D call: TRBD1 (5 bases). Trimming took off 0 bases at V and 7 bases at J, with 10 bases between the two ends. Germline lookup yields CDR1 GTSNPN and CDR2 SVGIG (reference sequence). The CDR3 is made up of 12 amino acids.

This clonotype was observed a few times. V and J are TRBV3-1 and TRBJ2-5; D possibly corresponds to TRBD1 (6 bases). Near its end, the DNA agrees better with TRBJ2-1, so the J call may be wrong. Germline-derived CDR1 and CDR2 are LGHDT and YNNKEL (reference sequence). The CDR3 has 19 residues. The CDR3 spells CASSQVYLEYGQSLNEQFF. The DNA for the CDR3 is TGTGCCAGCAGCCAAGTTTACCTAGAATACGGACAGTCATTAAATGAGCAGTTCTTC.

The rearrangement links TRBV4-3 to TRBJ2-7; 10 positions agree with TRBD2. In germline, CDR1 is LGHNA, CDR2 YSLEER. CDR3 size: 17 residues. V shed 0 bases and J 4 bases; nucleotides not matched to a gene: 9. The CDR3 nucleotides read TGCGCCAGCAGCCAAGATATGGTAGCGGGAGGTTTGTACGAGCAGTACTTC. This encodes CASSQDMVAGGLYEQYF.

This clonotype was picked up a small number of times. J is TRBJ2-2 and V is TRBV7-2, with TRBD1 as a possible D gene (6 bases). V was cut by 6 bases and J by 7 bases, with 15 bases left in between. CDR1 is SGHTA, CDR2 FQGNSA, per germline. The length of the CDR3 is 14 residues. CDR3 sequence (DNA): TGTGCCAGCAGTTCCAACAGGGTTAACGGGGAGCTGTTTTTT. This translates into CASSSNRVNGELFF.

This clonotype showed up just a few times. This chain uses TRBV20-1 with TRBJ1-2; 9 positions match TRBD1. CDR3 length equals 15 residues. V lost 1 base and J lost 2; bases outside the gene matches: 5. CDR1 is DFQATT and CDR2 is SNEGSKA in the germline V gene (reference sequence). In nucleotides, the CDR3 is TGCAGTGCTAGAGCCCGGGGACAGGGAAACTATGGCTACACCTTC. It codes for CSARARGQGNYGYTF.

This clonotype has a single count. This sequence joins TRBV9 and TRBJ2-2; D may be TRBD2 (6 bases). The V end was cut by 3 bases, the J end by 1 base, with 10 bases between. Germline loops: CDR1 SGDLS, CDR2 YYNGEE. The CDR3 is made up of 15 amino acids. CDR3 nucleotide sequence: TGTGCCAGCAGCGCACTCGGGGGGAACACCGGGGAGCTGTTTTTT. Amino acids: CASSALGGNTGELFF. The full variable domain, completed using reference TRBV9 and TRBJ2-2, is DSGVTQTPKHLITATGQRVTLRCSPRSGDLSVYWYQQSLDQGLQFLIQYYNGEERAKGNILERFSAQQFPDLHSELNLSSLELGDSALYFCASSALGGNTGELFFGEGSRLTVL.

The chain is built from TRBV6-6 and TRBJ2-5; a possible D gene is TRBD2 (5 bases). CDR1 and CDR2 (germline): MNHNY, SVGAGI (reference sequence). The CDR3 has 15 residues. V lost 2 bases and J 4 bases, leaving 14 bases between the germline ends. For the CDR3, the DNA is TGTGCCAGCAGTTACCCGCCGGGAACCTTAGAGACCCAGTACTTC. Protein product: CASSYPPGTLETQYF.

This clonotype was counted ten times or more. This chain joins TRBV5-1 and TRBJ2-7; 10 nucleotides line up with TRBD2. This CDR3 is built from 14 residues. Germline V gene lookup returns CDR1 SGHRS and CDR2 YFSETQ. Trimming removed 3 bases from V and 3 bases from J; junction bases left unmatched: 3. CDR3 sequence reads: CASSSRTSGYEQYF. The CDR3 region has the DNA TGCGCCAGCAGCTCCCGGACTAGCGGCTACGAGCAGTACTTC.

A few counts support this clonotype. The chain joins TRBV18 to TRBJ2-5; TRBD1 might be the D (8 bases). Germline assignment: CDR1 KGHSH and CDR2 LQKENI. This CDR3 has 15 residues. Trimming shortened V by 6 bases and J by 4 bases, and 18 bases separated the two germline ends. The CDR3 here is CASSPSGQGGETQYF. The CDR3 DNA sequence: TGTGCCAGCTCCCCTAGCGGACAGGGTGGAGAGACCCAGTACTTC. The entire variable domain, with the rest obtained from reference TRBV18 and TRBJ2-5, is as follows: NAGVMQNPRHLVRRRGQEARLRCSPMKGHSHVYWYRQLPEEGLKFMVYLQKENIIDESGMPKERFSAEFPKEGPSILRIQQVVRGDSAAYFCASSPSGQGGETQYFGPGTRLLVL.